This T cell receptor (beta chain) was sequenced in a study of T cells in Graves' hyperthyroidism and ophthalmopathy. Regarding this clonotype: Its antigen is undetermined.

Germline lookup yields CDR1 ENHRY and CDR2 SYGVKD. V gave up 7 bases and J gave up 6 bases; unmatched junction bases: 7. The CDR3 covers 13 residues. Used for diagnoses were clinical symptoms, serum thyroxine and TRAb, thyroid ultrasound and orbital computed tomography. Study-level results: The majority of expanded thyroid clonotypes above 0.001 also appeared in blood.

Amplification of TCR beta CDR3 regions used RNA as the template. When the TCR CDR3 underwent first-round RT-PCR, the HTBI primer set was used. TCRdb fed the multiplex PCR reads into MiXCR, producing one record per CDR3 protein. The table shows about 660,000 distinct CDR3 sequences, with approximately 42% occurring only once. The material sequenced was peripheral blood or thyroid tissue (not recorded which). This sequence was found in an adult man with Graves' disease, either hyperthyroidism or ophthalmopathy (not recorded which). The V and J genes are TRBV10-3 and TRBJ2-5; 8 positions agree with TRBD2. Here the CDR3 DNA reads TGTGCCATCAAAGAGTCGGGGGGGAAGACCCAGTACTTC. Amino acids: CAIKESGGKTQYF.